The 32 T cell receptor beta chains below come from one sample, sequenced in a study of shared clonotypes between healthy human individuals. Assay: immunoSEQ multiplex PCR; the TCRdb copy retains only in-frame clones and omits some. The table lists about 2.3 million clones, about 92% of them singletons. The specimen sequenced was naive CD4+ T cells from PBMCs. Stated subset: CD45RA+ positively selected. The receptors here all came from a young man in good health. Some clones in this sample may be carry-over from other donors' samples.

This chain connects TRBV6-6 to TRBJ1-6, with a possible D match to TRBD1 (6 bases). CDR1 is MNHNY, CDR2 SVGAGI, per germline (reference sequence). The CDR3 runs 14 residues. The V end lost 8 bases, the J end lost 9 bases, and 17 bases lay between the germline ends. CDR3: CASLLSGGRSPLHF. CDR3 DNA: TGTGCCAGCTTATTATCTGGGGGCCGTTCACCCCTCCACTTT.

This chain uses TRBV7-2 with TRBJ2-7; 7 nucleotides match TRBD2. Trimming removed 8 bases from V and 7 bases from J; junction bases left unmatched: 11. Germline-derived CDR1 and CDR2 are SGHTA and FQGNSA. The CDR3 extends over 13 amino acids. The CDR3 region is CASALAPAWEQYF. For the CDR3, the DNA is TGTGCCAGCGCACTAGCGCCGGCTTGGGAGCAGTACTTC.

The genes are TRBV28 and TRBJ1-5, with TRBD1 matching over 7 bases. Per germline, CDR1 MDHEN and CDR2 SYDVKM. Trimming cost V 5 bases and J 8 bases; bases outside gene matches: 6. This CDR3 has 13 amino acids. The CDR3 region is CASSTGDLKPQHF. Here the CDR3 DNA reads TGTGCCAGCAGTACAGGGGACTTAAAGCCCCAGCATTTT.

The V call is TRBV19, the J call TRBJ1-2; TRBD1 might be the D (6 bases). The germline CDR1 and CDR2 sequences are LNHDA and SQIVND (reference sequence). CDR3 length: 15 residues. V lost 5 bases and J lost 3, with 16 bases in between. CDR3 bases: TGTGCCAGTAGTTCCCAATCAGGGGAATACTATGGCTACACCTTC. Its translation is CASSSQSGEYYGYTF. Complete variable domain (other parts from reference TRBV19 and TRBJ1-2): DGGITQSPKYLFRKEGQNVTLSCEQNLNHDAMYWYRQDPGQGLRLIYYSQIVNDFQKGDIAEGYSVSREKKESFPLTVTSAQKNPTAFYLCASSSQSGEYYGYTFGSGTRLTVV.

The chain couples TRBV11-3 to TRBJ2-1; 14 bases match TRBD2. Germline loops: CDR1 SGHNT, CDR2 YENEEA. The trim removed 5 bases at V and 8 bases at J, leaving 11 bases unmatched. The CDR3 is 17 residues long. The CDR3 loop reads CASSRTPGTSGSDEQFF. Written as DNA, the CDR3 is TGTGCCAGCAGCCGAACACCAGGGACTAGCGGGAGTGATGAGCAGTTCTTC. Full variable domain (rest looked up from reference TRBV11-3 and TRBJ2-1): EAGVVQSPRYKIIEKKQPVAFWCNPISGHNTLYWYLQNLGQGPELLIRYENEEAVDDSQLPKDRFSAERLKGVDSTLKIQPAELGDSAVYLCASSRTPGTSGSDEQFFGPGTRLTVL.

The chain joins TRBV5-4 to TRBJ1-2; D is possibly TRBD1 (5 bases). CDR3 size: 17 residues. V was shortened by 4 bases and J by 4 bases, with 23 bases between the two germline ends. CDR1 and CDR2 from the germline V gene are SGHNT and YYREEE (reference sequence). The CDR3 nucleotides read TGTGCCAGCAGCCCGGGGGGAGGGCCCCGTTCTTCCTATGGCTACACCTTC. This encodes CASSPGGGPRSSYGYTF.

J is TRBJ2-2 and V is TRBV19; D uncertain. CDR1 LNHDA and CDR2 SQIVND come from the germline V gene (reference sequence). The germline V and J ends were trimmed by 3 bases and 2 bases, with 7 bases remaining between them. The CDR3 spans 14 residues. The CDR3 spells CASSIIENTGELFF. The DNA of the CDR3 is TGTGCCAGTAGTATCATAGAAAACACCGGGGAGCTGTTTTTT. Filled out from reference TRBV19 and TRBJ2-2, the complete variable domain reads DGGITQSPKYLFRKEGQNVTLSCEQNLNHDAMYWYRQDPGQGLRLIYYSQIVNDFQKGDIAEGYSVSREKKESFPLTVTSAQKNPTAFYLCASSIIENTGELFFGEGSRLTVL.

The chain has TRBV9 and TRBJ1-2, with 12 bases lining up with TRBD1. CDR1 is SGDLS, CDR2 YYNGEE, per germline. The CDR3 is 16 amino acids. The junction had 4 bases not matched to a gene; V was cut back by 0 bases and J by 4 bases. CDR3 sequence: CASSVAGTGGGYGYTF. Here the CDR3 DNA reads TGTGCCAGCAGCGTAGCTGGGACAGGGGGCGGCTATGGCTACACCTTC.

Of note for this clone: Other DNA sequences in this sample translate to the same CDR3. The chain couples TRBV19 to TRBJ1-5; no reliable D call. This CDR3 comprises 14 residues. Trimming removed 2 bases from V and 2 bases from J, with 7 bases in between. Germline V gives CDR1 LNHDA, CDR2 SQIVND (reference sequence). This CDR3 reads CASSITRGNQPQHF. For the CDR3, the DNA is TGTGCCAGTAGTATAACGAGGGGCAATCAGCCCCAGCATTTT.

The chain joins TRBV2 to TRBJ2-1, with D possibly matching TRBD2 (6 bases). The CDR3 has 14 amino acids. Per the germline V gene, CDR1 is SNHLY and CDR2 is FYNNEI. The V end was cut by 8 bases, the J end by 9 bases, with 20 bases between. In DNA, the CDR3 is TGTGCCAGCGCAATACTAGCTTCTTCCGGTGAGCAGTTCTTC. It yields the protein CASAILASSGEQFF.

The CDR3, as DNA: TGTGCCAGCAGTTCTACCGGGACTAGCGTCGGACGTCTGTTCTTC. Encoded protein: CASSSTGTSVGRLFF. The chain employs TRBV27 and TRBJ2-1; 10 bases line up with TRBD2. CDR3 length equals 15 residues. CDR1 and CDR2 (germline): MNHEY, SMNVEV (reference sequence). Trimming removed 4 bases from V and 15 bases from J; junction bases left unmatched: 15.

V is TRBV7-2 and J is TRBJ2-3, with a tentative D call TRBD2 (5 bases). V lost 5 bases and J lost 0, with 12 bases in between. This CDR3 comprises 15 residues. The germline CDR1 and CDR2 sequences are SGHTA and FQGNSA. The CDR3 DNA reads as TGTGCCAGCAGCCACCGGACTCTCAGCACAGATACGCAGTATTTT. It is translated as CASSHRTLSTDTQYF.

This chain connects TRBV5-8 to TRBJ1-3, with D tentatively TRBD1 (5 bases). Germline V gene lookup returns CDR1 SGHTS and CDR2 YDEGEE. V lost 4 bases, J lost 0 bases, and 8 bases lay in between. CDR3 length equals 14 residues. This CDR3 reads CASSRGSSGNTIYF. The CDR3 nucleotides are TGTGCCAGCAGCAGGGGAAGCTCTGGAAACACCATATATTTT.

This clone was seen only once. This sequence joins TRBV28 and TRBJ1-3; D ambiguous. V gave up 1 base and J gave up 0 bases, with 7 bases separating them. The length of the CDR3 is 15 residues. Per the germline V gene, CDR1 is MDHEN and CDR2 is SYDVKM. The CDR3 DNA reads TGTGCCAGCAGTTTATATCAGAGCTCTGGAAACACCATATATTTT. It encodes CASSLYQSSGNTIYF.

The V call is TRBV19, the J call TRBJ2-7; TRBD1 matches at 8 bases. Germline assignment: CDR1 LNHDA and CDR2 SQIVND (reference sequence). CDR3 size: 15 residues. The V and J ends lost 5 bases and 3 bases, in that order; junction bases with no gene match: 9. CDR3 DNA sequence: TGTGCCAGTAGTCTCGGACAGGGACGGGGCTACGAGCAGTACTTC. It translates to CASSLGQGRGYEQYF.

In this sample, this clone turned up once. This chain joins TRBV7-3 and TRBJ1-3; D not resolved. Per germline, CDR1 SGHTA and CDR2 FQGTGA. The CDR3 is made up of 14 amino acids. Trimming cost V 1 base and J 4 bases, with 8 bases left between them. CDR3 loop: CASSLMALGNTIYF. CDR3 DNA: TGTGCCAGCAGCTTAATGGCCCTCGGAAACACCATATATTTT.

The V call is TRBV6-1, the J call TRBJ1-1, with 11 bases fitting TRBD1. Germline CDR1 is MNHNS and CDR2 is SASEGT. With 7 bases clipped from V and 6 bases from J, the junction kept 1 base outside the gene matches. This CDR3 contains 12 residues. CDR3 loop: CASMGQGAEAFF. Written as DNA, the CDR3 is TGTGCCAGCATGGGACAGGGGGCTGAAGCTTTCTTT.

This clone came up a few times. The chain combines TRBV6-5 with TRBJ1-1, with a tentative D call TRBD1 (5 bases). The CDR3 covers 12 residues. In germline, CDR1 is MNHEY, CDR2 SVGAGI. V was pared by 6 bases and J by 6 bases, with 11 bases between. The CDR3 is CASRSTTAEAFF. The CDR3 DNA is TGTGCCAGCAGGTCGACGACAGCTGAAGCTTTCTTT.

V gene TRBV11-2 combines with J gene TRBJ2-3, with 11 bases aligning to TRBD1. Germline V gene sequence: CDR1 SGHAT, CDR2 FQNNGV. This CDR3 is built from 18 residues. Trimming removed 5 bases from V and 0 bases from J; junction bases left unmatched: 10. CDR3 sequence reads: CASSPRDRGYFSTDTQYF. CDR3 DNA: TGTGCCAGCAGCCCCCGGGACAGGGGGTATTTTAGCACAGATACGCAGTATTTT.

This sequence joins TRBV7-9 and TRBJ1-2; tentatively, D is TRBD1 (5 bases). Germline V gives CDR1 SEHNR, CDR2 FQNEAQ (reference sequence). The CDR3 is 18 amino acids. V lost 1 base and J lost 4, with 22 bases in between. The DNA for the CDR3 is TGTGCCAGCAGCTTAGGATTGGTAGGGGCGAATGATGGCTATGGCTACACCTTC. Translated: CASSLGLVGANDGYGYTF.

The count of this clone is one. The chain joins TRBV30 to TRBJ1-1; D is unclear. V was cut by 4 bases and J by 5 bases, with 14 bases left in between. CDR1 and CDR2 from the germline V gene are GTSNPN and SVGIG (reference sequence). This CDR3 comprises 13 residues. The DNA of the CDR3 is TGTGCCTGGATGAGGGATCGTAGGACTGAAGCTTTCTTT. Protein: CAWMRDRRTEAFF.

The chain combines TRBV27 with TRBJ1-5; 8 bases are a match to TRBD1. With V trimmed by 5 bases and J by 5 bases, 8 bases remained unmatched. CDR1 is MNHEY and CDR2 is SMNVEV in the germline V gene (reference sequence). The CDR3 loop spans 15 amino acids. In DNA form, the CDR3 reads TGTGCCAGCAGTCCAAGGACAGGGTGGGATCAGCCCCAGCATTTT. Translating it yields CASSPRTGWDQPQHF.

The V and J genes are TRBV7-7 and TRBJ2-1; 9 positions agree with TRBD1. The CDR3 has 15 amino acids. V lost 4 bases, J lost 3 bases, and 4 bases stayed unmatched. CDR1 and CDR2 (germline): SSHAT, FNYEAQ (reference sequence). The CDR3 loop is CASSSGQGLYNEQFF. CDR3 sequence (DNA): TGTGCCAGCAGCTCGGGACAGGGCCTCTACAATGAGCAGTTCTTC.

A word on this clone: It may be a read error: a sequence one base away is much more abundant. This rearrangement joins TRBV6-1 to TRBJ1-5; no firm D call. The CDR3 is 10 residues long. Trimming removed 5 bases at V and 4 bases at J, with 0 bases between. From germline, CDR1 is MNHNS and CDR2 SASEGT. CDR3 in DNA: TGTGCCAGCAGTAATCAGCCCCAGCATTTT. Protein: CASSNQPQHF.

V gene TRBV5-4 combines with J gene TRBJ1-5, with 7 bases matching TRBD1. This CDR3 spans 16 amino acids. Germline V gene data show CDR1 as SGHNT and CDR2 as YYREEE (reference sequence). Losses at the gene ends were 0 bases for V and 3 bases for J; bases not matched to a gene: 6. The CDR3 loop is CASSLGGGFINQPQHF. CDR3 in DNA: TGTGCCAGCAGCTTGGGAGGGGGCTTTATCAATCAGCCCCAGCATTTT.

The chain combines TRBV7-9 with TRBJ1-1; D might be TRBD1 (5 bases). Germline V gene sequence: CDR1 SEHNR, CDR2 FQNEAQ (reference sequence). Trimming pared 5 bases from V and 5 bases from J, leaving 15 bases between. CDR3 length: 14 residues. The CDR3 sequence is CASSQMGLPTEAFF. CDR3 DNA: TGTGCCAGCAGCCAAATGGGACTGCCAACTGAAGCTTTCTTT.

The V gene is TRBV13, the J gene TRBJ2-3, with TRBD2 matching 9 bases. Germline V gene data show CDR1 as PRHDT and CDR2 as FYEKMQ (reference sequence). This CDR3 is 15 amino acids long. J was trimmed by 6 bases and V by 7 bases; bases with no gene match: 11. Here the CDR3 DNA reads TGTGCCAGCATGGAGCTAGCGGGATATCCCGATACGCAGTATTTT. This encodes CASMELAGYPDTQYF.

V usage is TRBV5-6 and J usage is TRBJ2-3, with D tentatively TRBD2 (6 bases). V was trimmed by 4 bases and J by 4 bases, leaving 19 bases between them. Germline CDR1 is SGHDT and CDR2 is YYEEEE. The CDR3 has 16 residues. The CDR3 nucleotides are TGTGCCAGCAGCCCCAATGGGCGGCGGGACCCAGATACGCAGTATTTT. Amino acid sequence: CASSPNGRRDPDTQYF.

In its sample, this clone was seen once. The chain employs TRBV7-2 and TRBJ2-3; 13 bases agree with TRBD2. There are 16 residues in the CDR3. CDR1 and CDR2 from the germline V gene are SGHTA and FQGNSA. J was trimmed by 4 bases and V by 3 bases; bases with no gene match: 4. The CDR3 reads CASSFRLAGGPDTQYF. CDR3 coding DNA: TGTGCCAGCAGCTTCCGACTAGCGGGAGGTCCAGATACGCAGTATTTT.

The V and J genes are TRBV9 and TRBJ2-1, with D tentatively TRBD1 (6 bases). Trimming removed 0 bases at V and 5 bases at J, with 9 bases between. This CDR3 region has 14 residues. Germline assignment: CDR1 SGDLS and CDR2 YYNGEE. Here the CDR3 reads CASSVVGADNEQFF. The CDR3 coding sequence is TGTGCCAGCAGCGTAGTGGGGGCCGACAATGAGCAGTTCTTC.

A single count supports this clone. The chain employs TRBV6-1 and TRBJ1-5; no firm D call. The V gene lost 6 bases and the J gene lost 5 bases, with 11 bases spanning the gap. The CDR3 has 13 residues. The germline CDR1 and CDR2 sequences are MNHNS and SASEGT. The DNA of the CDR3 is TGTGCCAGCAGGGAGGGTTGGGATCAGCCCCAGCATTTT. The encoded protein is CASREGWDQPQHF.

This rearrangement joins TRBV29-1 to TRBJ2-6, with 7 bases fitting TRBD1. V shed 3 bases, J shed 3 bases, and the junction held 5 bases outside the gene matches. This CDR3 region has 15 residues. The germline CDR1 and CDR2 sequences are SQVTM and ANQGSEA. Here the CDR3 reads CSVDERGRGANVLTF. CDR3 nucleotides: TGCAGCGTTGATGAAAGGGGGCGTGGGGCCAACGTCCTGACTTTC.